These 28 T cell receptor beta chains were all obtained from the same sample, sequenced in a study of blood T cells in healthy people across ages. A second PCR of roughly 7 to 11 cycles used a sample-barcoded 5' primer and a J-beta primer mix. TCRdb processed the 5' RACE reads anew with MiXCR; each CDR3 protein has one entry. The top ten clones hold about 15% of a sample with roughly 640,000 distinct CDR3 sequences, approximately 30% of them seen once. The sequencing input was blood. The receptor source for this set is a woman aged 80 or over in good health.

As for this clonotype: A much larger clone differs by one base, so this may be a read error. This chain joins TRBV11-3 and TRBJ2-3; D is unresolved. This CDR3 is built from 16 residues. Deletions cut 1 base from V and 4 bases from J, with 15 bases between. CDR1 and CDR2 (germline): SGHNT, YENEEA. The CDR3 is CASSLGLGTHADTQYF. The DNA for the CDR3 is TGTGCCAGCAGCTTAGGATTAGGAACCCACGCAGATACGCAGTATTTT.

This clonotype was seen repeatedly, ten times or more. V and J are TRBV20-1 and TRBJ2-4, with 9 nucleotides matching TRBD1. This CDR3 contains 17 residues. V was pared by 5 bases and J by 0 bases, with 11 bases of the junction left unmatched. CDR1 and CDR2 from the germline V gene are DFQATT and SNEGSKA (reference sequence). This chain's CDR3 is CSALRGQGALAKNIQYF. In DNA, the CDR3 is TGCAGTGCTCTACGGGGACAGGGTGCCTTAGCCAAAAACATTCAGTACTTC.

This clonotype has at least ten counts. V gene TRBV12-3 or TRBV12-4 combines with J gene TRBJ2-7; TRBD2 agrees at 7 bases. The J segment lost 6 bases and the V segment lost 2 bases, leaving 7 bases of the junction unmatched. This CDR3 spans 14 amino acids. The DNA of the CDR3 is TGTGCCAGCAGTTTATCTCATCCGGGGGGCGAGCAGTACTTC. Translation gives CASSLSHPGGEQYF.

This clonotype was recorded at least ten times. The rearrangement uses TRBV18 and TRBJ2-7; D assignment may be TRBD1 or TRBD2 (6 bases each). The germline V gene encodes CDR1 KGHSH and CDR2 LQKENI. V lost 2 bases, J lost 5 bases, and 13 bases lay in between. The CDR3 loop spans 14 amino acids. In DNA, the CDR3 is TGTGCCAGCTCACCATCTGGGGGGCTCGACGAGCAGTACTTC. Protein sequence: CASSPSGGLDEQYF.

V and J are TRBV6-6 and TRBJ2-5; D is unresolved. Germline V gives CDR1 MNHNY, CDR2 SVGAGI (reference sequence). With 8 bases removed from V and 2 bases from J, the gap between germline ends came to 9 bases. The CDR3 runs to 12 residues. The CDR3 is CASGSLQETQYF. The CDR3 region has the DNA TGTGCCAGCGGGTCCCTTCAAGAGACCCAGTACTTC.

For this clonotype: A much larger clone lies one base from this, so it may be a read error. The chain joins TRBV5-1 to TRBJ2-5, with 11 bases identical to TRBD2. The CDR3 consists of 15 residues. Germline CDR1 SGHRS, CDR2 YFSETQ. Trimming took 4 bases from V and 11 from J; bases not matched to a gene: 13. The CDR3 DNA follows: TGCGCCAGCAGCCTTAGCGGGGGGGCCAACAATGAGCAGTACTTC. Translating gives CASSLSGGANNEQYF.

With regard to this clonotype: A read error is possible here, since a much larger clone lies one base away. The chain carries TRBV30 and TRBJ1-1, with D unresolved. The CDR3 loop spans 12 amino acids. Germline CDR1 reads GTSNPN; CDR2 reads SVGIG (reference sequence). Here the CDR3 reads CARRVINTEAFF. DNA of the CDR3: TGTGCGAGGCGGGTAATCAACACTGAAGCTTTCTTT.

This clonotype was counted at least ten times. The V call is TRBV5-1, the J call TRBJ2-1, with 10 positions matching TRBD1. The CDR3 is 15 amino acids. V gave up 3 bases and J gave up 6 bases; unmatched junction bases: 6. Germline CDR1 and CDR2: SGHRS and YFSETQ. CDR3 region: CASSSSTGGGNEQFF. The DNA for the CDR3 is TGCGCCAGCAGCTCGTCGACAGGGGGCGGCAATGAGCAGTTCTTC. The entire variable domain, with the rest obtained from reference TRBV5-1 and TRBJ2-1, is as follows: KAGVTQTPRYLIKTRGQQVTLSCSPISGHRSVSWYQQTPGQGLQFLFEYFSETQRNKGNFPGRFSGRQFSNSRSEMNVSTLELGDSALYLCASSSSTGGGNEQFFGPGTRLTVL.

This clonotype has a handful of counts. A much larger clone sits a single nucleotide away, making a read error possible. J is TRBJ2-7 and V is TRBV7-2, with TRBD1 identical over 7 bases. CDR1 is SGHTA and CDR2 is FQGNSA in the germline V gene. The V and J ends lost 5 bases and 3 bases, in that order; junction bases with no gene match: 10. The CDR3 loop spans 15 amino acids. This chain's CDR3 is CASSLCPGQSYEQYF. CDR3 DNA sequence: TGTGCCAGCAGCCTATGCCCGGGACAGAGCTACGAGCAGTACTTC. Full variable domain (missing parts from reference TRBV7-2 and TRBJ2-7): GAGVSQSPSNKVTEKGKDVELRCDPISGHTALYWYRQSLGQGLEFLIYFQGNSAPDKSGLPSDRFSAERTGGSVSTLTIQRTQQEDSAVYLCASSLCPGQSYEQYFGPGTRLTVT.

This clonotype showed up just a few times. CDR3 bases: TGTGCCAGCACCACTCTCGGCTACGAGCAGTACTTC. This codes for CASTTLGYEQYF. The rearrangement links TRBV12-3 or TRBV12-4 to TRBJ2-7, with D unclear. Between the trimmed V and J ends, which lost 7 bases and 3 bases, there was a span of 10 bases. The length of the CDR3 is 12 residues.

The chain employs TRBV11-2 and TRBJ2-1; a possible D gene is TRBD1 (6 bases). CDR1 SGHAT and CDR2 FQNNGV come from the germline V gene. The CDR3 has 13 residues. V gave up 4 bases and J gave up 8 bases, with 12 bases separating them. CDR3 protein: CASSYWGRHEQFF. Written as DNA, the CDR3 is TGTGCCAGCAGCTACTGGGGGCGCCATGAGCAGTTCTTC. Filled out from reference TRBV11-2 and TRBJ2-1, the complete variable domain reads EAGVAQSPRYKIIEKRQSVAFWCNPISGHATLYWYQQILGQGPKLLIQFQNNGVVDDSQLPKDRFSAERLKGVDSTLKIQPAKLEDSAVYLCASSYWGRHEQFFGPGTRLTVL.

Remarks on this clonotype: A much larger clone is a single base away; this may be a read error. This chain joins TRBV9 and TRBJ2-2; D tentatively reads TRBD1 or TRBD2 (5 bases each). The CDR3 contains 16 residues. CDR1 and CDR2 from the germline V gene are SGDLS and YYNGEE. CDR3 in amino acids: CASSVGQFANTGERFF. In DNA, the CDR3 is TGTGCCAGCAGCGTAGGACAGTTCGCGAACACCGGGGAGCGGTTTTTT.

This clonotype was recorded a few times. This chain uses TRBV3-1 with TRBJ1-2; D perhaps matches TRBD1 (6 bases). Germline V lookup: CDR1 LGHDT, CDR2 YNNKEL (reference sequence). The CDR3 covers 15 residues. With 0 bases removed from V and 4 bases from J, the gap between germline ends came to 12 bases. CDR3 nucleotides: TGTGCCAGCAGCCAAGAGGGGGGGCTGAGCTATGGCTACACCTTC. It yields the protein CASSQEGGLSYGYTF.

The rearrangement joins TRBV20-1 to TRBJ2-7, with 7 bases that match TRBD2. The V segment lost 8 bases and the J segment 2 bases; nucleotides outside the gene matches: 6. Germline CDR1 DFQATT, CDR2 SNEGSKA (reference sequence). This CDR3 has 12 residues. CDR3 protein: CSIPGRAYEQYF. In DNA form, the CDR3 reads TGCAGTATCCCGGGGAGGGCCTACGAGCAGTACTTC.

Concerning this clonotype: Possible read error: a much larger clone is one base away. V usage is TRBV6-6 and J usage is TRBJ1-1; unclear D gene. This CDR3 spans 14 amino acids. Germline CDR1 and CDR2: MNHNY and SVGAGI (reference sequence). DNA for the CDR3: TGTGCCAGCAGTTTTTCCGTTGGGAACACTGAAGTTTTCTTT. It codes for CASSFSVGNTEVFF.

Of note for this clonotype: A much larger clone is a single base away; this may be a read error. This sequence joins TRBV9 and TRBJ2-4; 8 bases map to TRBD2. The better agreement between TRBJ2-7 and the DNA end casts doubt on the J call. This CDR3 is built from 15 residues. CDR1 and CDR2 (germline): SGDLS, YYNGEE. The CDR3 DNA reads as TGTGCCAGCAGCGTAGTTGCCGGGGGGGCCTACGAGCAGTACTTC. Encoded protein: CASSVVAGGAYEQYF.

J is TRBJ2-2 and V is TRBV27; 9 bases align to TRBD1. The length of the CDR3 is 16 residues. V shed 4 bases and J 5 bases; nucleotides not matched to a gene: 8. From germline, CDR1 is MNHEY and CDR2 SMNVEV (reference sequence). The CDR3 region has the DNA TGTGCCAGCAGTTCCTTCGGACAGGGGATGACCGGGGAGCTGTTTTTT. Encoded protein: CASSSFGQGMTGELFF.

The chain carries TRBV11-3 and TRBJ2-5; D gene unclear. This CDR3 is 15 amino acids long. V lost 1 base and J 11 bases, leaving 20 bases between the germline ends. Germline V lookup: CDR1 SGHNT, CDR2 YENEEA. The CDR3 DNA reads TGTGCCAGCAGCTTAGGGATAACCCTTTACAATGAGCAGTACTTC. Translation gives CASSLGITLYNEQYF.

This clonotype has at least ten counts. The V and J genes are TRBV9 and TRBJ2-5, with 9 bases identical to TRBD2. The germline V gene encodes CDR1 SGDLS and CDR2 YYNGEE. Unmatched junction bases numbered 9, after V lost 2 bases and J lost 4 bases. This CDR3 region has 16 residues. CDR3 sequence: CASSVRAGGGAETQYF. In DNA form, the CDR3 reads TGTGCCAGCAGCGTGAGGGCGGGGGGGGGTGCAGAGACCCAGTACTTC. Supplemented by reference TRBV9 and TRBJ2-5, the full variable domain reads DSGVTQTPKHLITATGQRVTLRCSPRSGDLSVYWYQQSLDQGLQFLIQYYNGEERAKGNILERFSAQQFPDLHSELNLSSLELGDSALYFCASSVRAGGGAETQYFGPGTRLLVL.

With regard to this clonotype: With a much larger clone just one base away, this may be a read error. The chain has TRBV5-5 and TRBJ1-6; 8 bases fit TRBD1. Germline V lookup: CDR1 SGHKS, CDR2 YYEKEE (reference sequence). The CDR3 loop spans 15 amino acids. CDR3 amino acids: CVSSLSGGANSPLHF. DNA of the CDR3: TGTGTCAGCAGCTTGTCAGGGGGCGCGAATTCACCCCTCCACTTT.

This chain uses TRBV4-1 with TRBJ1-5; D gene unclear. Deletions cut 4 bases from V and 4 bases from J, with 23 bases between. Germline values: CDR1 MGHRA, CDR2 YSYEKL. The CDR3 totals 18 residues. CDR3 nucleotide sequence: TGCGCCAGCAGCCCTACCAACACCGGACGGAAAAATAATCAGCCCCAGCATTTT. Protein sequence: CASSPTNTGRKNNQPQHF.

The V gene is TRBV15, the J gene TRBJ2-5; 7 nucleotides match TRBD2. The CDR3 sequence is 15 residues long. CDR1 and CDR2 from the germline V gene are LNHNV and YYDKDF (reference sequence). J lost 3 bases, V lost 0 bases, and 4 bases had no gene match. Here the CDR3 reads CATSRDLGGEETQYF. The CDR3 DNA sequence: TGTGCCACCAGCAGAGATTTGGGGGGGGAAGAGACCCAGTACTTC.

This clonotype was detected ten times or more. CDR3 in DNA: TGTGCCAGCAGCTTAGCCGGGACTTCCGAGCAGTACTTC. As protein: CASSLAGTSEQYF. The genes are TRBV5-6 and TRBJ2-7; TRBD2 is a possible D gene (6 bases). The V end lost 2 bases, the J end lost 6 bases, and 12 bases lay between the germline ends. The germline V gene has CDR1 SGHDT and CDR2 YYEEEE. The CDR3 runs to 13 residues.

The sample holds a few counts of this clonotype. The chain has TRBV5-1 and TRBJ2-2; 8 bases are shared with TRBD1. Germline V gene sequence: CDR1 SGHRS, CDR2 YFSETQ. The CDR3 has 17 amino acids. Trimming cost V 0 bases and J 2 bases; bases outside gene matches: 6. The CDR3 DNA sequence: TGCGCCAGCAGCTTGGACCGGGACAGGCTAAACACCGGGGAGCTGTTTTTT. This codes for CASSLDRDRLNTGELFF.

V gene TRBV9 combines with J gene TRBJ1-6; 7 bases match TRBD1. V shed 3 bases, J shed 7 bases, and the junction held 4 bases outside the gene matches. The CDR3 is made up of 14 amino acids. Germline V CDR1 and CDR2: SGDLS, YYNGEE. The chain's CDR3 is CASSARDSNSPLHF. CDR3 in DNA: TGTGCCAGCAGCGCCCGGGACAGCAATTCACCCCTCCACTTT.

In DNA, the CDR3 is TGCGCCAGCAGCAGGACCGAAAGCTTCTACGAGCAGTACTTC. Translated: CASSRTESFYEQYF. The V gene is TRBV5-1, the J gene TRBJ2-5; D call uncertain. Near its end, the DNA agrees better with TRBJ2-7, so the J call may be wrong. CDR3 length equals 14 residues. Germline CDR1 is SGHRS and CDR2 is YFSETQ.

This clonotype was observed many times. A much larger clone sits a single nucleotide away, making a read error possible. V usage is TRBV7-2 and J usage is TRBJ2-1; D might be TRBD1 or TRBD2, each matching 6 bases. The DNA end is a closer match to TRBJ2-7, so the J assignment may be wrong. CDR1 is SGHTA and CDR2 is FQGNSA in the germline V gene. The CDR3 is 16 amino acids. The CDR3 loop is CASSSTGAFSYNEQYF. The CDR3 DNA sequence: TGTGCCAGCAGCTCCACGGGGGCATTCTCCTACAATGAGCAGTACTTC.

This clonotype occurred many times. The chain combines TRBV7-3 with TRBJ2-1; 8 nucleotides match TRBD2. Germline CDR1 reads SGHTA; CDR2 reads FQGTGA. The CDR3 sequence is 14 residues long. With V trimmed by 5 bases and J by 6 bases, 6 bases remained unmatched. Here the CDR3 reads CASSPTGLVNEQFF. The CDR3 DNA is TGTGCCAGCAGCCCAACGGGACTAGTCAATGAGCAGTTCTTC. Complete variable domain (other parts from reference TRBV7-3 and TRBJ2-1): GAGVSQTPSNKVTEKGKYVELRCDPISGHTALYWYRQSLGQGPEFLIYFQGTGAADDSGLPNDRFFAVRPEGSVSTLKIQRTERGDSAVYLCASSPTGLVNEQFFGPGTRLTVL.